One sample yielded the 22 T cell receptor beta chains listed below, sequenced in a study of T cell repertoires in cytomegalovirus infection (dated by TCRdb to the late 2010s). Antigens of these TCRs are unknown. According to the study, the label for this sample's treatment or condition signals: in vitro stimulation with specific CMV peptide epitopes to enrich CMV-specific T cells. TCRdb names Illumina HiSeq 1500 as the instrument used. TCRdb redid the processing of the public reads, applying fastp at Q25 and MiXCR, and retained in-frame beta chains. All rows with the same CDR3 protein become a single entry with the most common DNA and genes. The sample table contains under 450,000 distinct CDR3 sequences; only one count was recorded for roughly a third of them. Roughly 12% of the sample is in the top ten clones. Here the sequenced sample was cultured PBMCs, taken from culture after CMV antigen stimulation. These receptors were taken from a human donor in good health (CMV status not recorded). Some clones in this sample may be carry-over from other donors' samples.

This clonotype came up a few times. V and J are TRBV7-2 and TRBJ2-5, with 7 bases identical to TRBD2. The junction had 9 bases not matched to a gene; V was cut back by 1 base and J by 4 bases. The germline V gene has CDR1 SGHTA and CDR2 FQGNSA. The CDR3 sequence is 16 residues long. CDR3 residues: CASSLVASGRGETQYF. DNA of the CDR3: TGTGCCAGCAGCTTAGTGGCTAGCGGAAGAGGAGAGACCCAGTACTTC.

The chain employs TRBV6-8 and TRBJ2-3, with a weak D call TRBD2 (6 bases). Germline CDR1 and CDR2: MNHGY and SAAAGT. Deletions cut 2 bases from V and 0 bases from J, with 6 bases between. The CDR3 is 14 residues long. The CDR3, as DNA: TGTGCCAGCAGTTACGGGAGGAGCACAGATACGCAGTATTTT. Its protein product is CASSYGRSTDTQYF.

The sample holds a few counts of this clonotype. The V call is TRBV14, the J call TRBJ2-5; TRBD2 is a possible D gene (6 bases). This CDR3 has 15 residues. Germline V gives CDR1 SGHDN, CDR2 FVKESK. With 6 bases removed from V and 2 bases from J, the gap between germline ends came to 16 bases. The CDR3 sequence: CASRPTPGLQETQYF. CDR3 DNA sequence: TGTGCCAGCAGACCTACTCCGGGACTGCAAGAGACCCAGTACTTC.

CDR3 residues: CASSLWTGNEQFF. The CDR3 DNA follows: TGTGCCAGCAGCTTATGGACGGGCAATGAGCAGTTCTTC. The chain recombines TRBV7-2 with TRBJ2-1; D is uncertain. The CDR3 is 13 amino acids. Trimming stripped 2 bases from V and 6 bases from J, with 8 bases between. Germline V lookup: CDR1 SGHTA, CDR2 FQGNSA.

The CDR3 region has the DNA TGTGCCAGCAGCGTGGCCCCGCGGGTGGGAGATACGCAGTATTTT. Translating it yields CASSVAPRVGDTQYF. V usage is TRBV9 and J usage is TRBJ2-3; D is possibly TRBD2 (5 bases). CDR3 size: 15 residues. Germline V gives CDR1 SGDLS, CDR2 YYNGEE. V was pared by 2 bases and J by 5 bases, with 15 bases between. Supplemented by reference TRBV9 and TRBJ2-3, the full variable domain reads DSGVTQTPKHLITATGQRVTLRCSPRSGDLSVYWYQQSLDQGLQFLIQYYNGEERAKGNILERFSAQQFPDLHSELNLSSLELGDSALYFCASSVAPRVGDTQYFGPGTRLTVL.

This clonotype appeared once. The chain has TRBV20-1 and TRBJ2-7; 7 positions agree with TRBD1. The germline gives CDR1 DFQATT, CDR2 SNEGSKA (reference sequence). This CDR3 spans 12 amino acids. The trim removed 8 bases at V and 2 bases at J, leaving 6 bases unmatched. The CDR3 nucleotides read TGCAGTTCAGGGCAGGGGGCCTACGAGCAGTACTTC. As protein: CSSGQGAYEQYF.

In its sample, this clonotype was seen a few times. V is TRBV18 and J is TRBJ2-7; no firm D call. Germline CDR1 is KGHSH and CDR2 is LQKENI. The CDR3 is 13 amino acids. Between the trimmed V and J ends, which lost 3 bases and 6 bases, there was a span of 12 bases. In DNA form, the CDR3 reads TGTGCCAGCTCACCCGCGGCGGCCTCCGAGCAGTACGTC. This sequence encodes CASSPAAASEQYV.

In DNA form, the CDR3 reads TGCGCCAGCAGCCGAGGACAGACTGAAGCTTTCTTT. It is translated as CASSRGQTEAFF. J is TRBJ1-1 and V is TRBV4-1; D might be TRBD1 (6 bases). This CDR3 contains 12 residues. Germline V CDR1 and CDR2: MGHRA, YSYEKL. With 4 bases removed from V and 5 bases from J, the gap between germline ends came to 8 bases.

The table lists this clonotype with a few counts. V usage is TRBV25-1 and J usage is TRBJ1-1, with D possibly matching TRBD1 (5 bases). Germline loops: CDR1 MGHDK, CDR2 SYGVNS. The V end was cut by 5 bases, the J end by 5 bases, with 12 bases between. The CDR3 runs to 13 residues. CDR3 sequence: CASSRGERTEAFF. DNA of the CDR3: TGTGCCAGCAGTAGGGGCGAGAGAACTGAAGCTTTCTTT. The entire variable domain, with the rest obtained from reference TRBV25-1 and TRBJ1-1, is as follows: EADIYQTPRYLVIGTGKKITLECSQTMGHDKMYWYQQDPGMELHLIHYSYGVNSTEKGDLSSESTVSRIRTEHFPLTLESARPSHTSQYLCASSRGERTEAFFGQGTRLTVV.

The V and J genes are TRBV4-3 and TRBJ2-1; D gene uncertain. Trimming took 4 bases from V and 0 from J, leaving 13 bases between them. The length of the CDR3 is 16 residues. The germline gives CDR1 LGHNA, CDR2 YSLEER. Written as DNA, the CDR3 is TGCGCCAGCAGCCCCCGACTTTGGAGCTCCTACAATGAGCAGTTCTTC. Encoded protein: CASSPRLWSSYNEQFF.

The table lists this clonotype with a few counts. The chain's CDR3 is CASRGTAYGYTF. The CDR3, as DNA: TGTGCCAGCAGGGGGACAGCATATGGCTACACCTTC. This chain links TRBV2 with TRBJ1-2; 7 bases line up with TRBD1. V shed 6 bases, J shed 5 bases, and the junction held 3 bases outside the gene matches. In germline, CDR1 is SNHLY, CDR2 FYNNEI. The CDR3 totals 12 residues. The full variable domain, with the rest looked up from reference TRBV2 and TRBJ1-2, is EPEVTQTPSHQVTQMGQEVILRCVPISNHLYFYWYRQILGQKVEFLVSFYNNEISEKSEIFDDQFSVERPDGSNFTLKIRSTKLEDSAMYFCASRGTAYGYTFGSGTRLTVV.

This chain links TRBV6-5 with TRBJ2-1; TRBD2 aligns across 12 bases. Germline CDR1 is MNHEY and CDR2 is SVGAGI. Unmatched junction bases numbered 14, after V lost 1 base and J lost 7 bases. The CDR3 has 19 amino acids. The CDR3, as DNA: TGTGCCAGCAGTTACTTCCGCGGGGCTACTAGCGGGAGGTTGAATGAGCAGTTCTTC. Translation gives CASSYFRGATSGRLNEQFF.

The V gene is TRBV5-1, the J gene TRBJ2-1; 16 bases fit TRBD2. Germline V gene sequence: CDR1 SGHRS, CDR2 YFSETQ. With V trimmed by 9 bases and J by 3 bases, 6 bases remained unmatched. The CDR3 contains 16 residues. The DNA for the CDR3 is TGCGCCACCCCGGGACTAGCGGGAGGGTTCTACAATGAGCAGTTCTTC. It yields the protein CATPGLAGGFYNEQFF.

The sample holds many counts of this clonotype. The rearrangement uses TRBV7-2 and TRBJ2-1; the D gene is possibly TRBD2 (5 bases). CDR1 is SGHTA and CDR2 is FQGNSA in the germline V gene. V was trimmed by 2 bases and J by 0 bases, leaving 8 bases between them. This CDR3 region has 15 residues. The CDR3 loop reads CASSLRRGSYNEQFF. Written as DNA, the CDR3 is TGTGCCAGCAGCTTAAGACGGGGCTCCTACAATGAGCAGTTCTTC.

The V call is TRBV5-6, the J call TRBJ2-5; D gene unclear. The V gene lost 1 base and the J gene lost 1 base, with 5 bases spanning the gap. From germline, CDR1 is SGHDT and CDR2 YYEEEE. CDR3 size: 13 residues. CDR3 nucleotide sequence: TGTGCCAGCAGCTTGATCAGCCAAGAGACCCAGTACTTC. This encodes CASSLISQETQYF.

V usage is TRBV20-1 and J usage is TRBJ1-1; TRBD1 matches at 12 bases. Per the germline V gene, CDR1 is DFQATT and CDR2 is SNEGSKA (reference sequence). The length of the CDR3 is 14 residues. CDR3 bases: TGCAGGGCAACCGGGACAGGGGGCCGGACTGAAGCTTTCTTT. Translating it yields CRATGTGGRTEAFF.

The sample holds a few counts of this clonotype. The chain combines TRBV7-9 with TRBJ1-1, with D perhaps matching TRBD1 (6 bases). Trimming left V 5 bases short and J 2 bases short, with 12 bases between. This CDR3 has 14 amino acids. In germline, CDR1 is SEHNR, CDR2 FQNEAQ (reference sequence). CDR3 bases: TGTGCCAGCAGCCGTTTGGGGGGCAACACTGAAGCTTTCTTT. Its translation: CASSRLGGNTEAFF.

This clonotype has only a few counts. The chain recombines TRBV7-2 with TRBJ1-1; 8 bases align to TRBD1. This CDR3 is built from 13 residues. Trimming cost V 3 bases and J 7 bases; bases outside gene matches: 4. Germline V CDR1 and CDR2: SGHTA, FQGNSA. CDR3 residues: CASSLGQEDEAFF. Written as DNA, the CDR3 is TGTGCCAGCAGCTTGGGACAGGAGGATGAAGCTTTCTTT.

This rearrangement joins TRBV7-2 to TRBJ1-5; D perhaps matches TRBD1 (5 bases). The V end lost 1 base, the J end lost 4 bases, and 17 bases lay between the germline ends. This CDR3 spans 17 amino acids. Germline V gene sequence: CDR1 SGHTA, CDR2 FQGNSA. CDR3 coding DNA: TGTGCCAGCAGCTTAGTCAGGTCGCCGGGGGGTAATCAGCCCCAGCATTTT. This sequence encodes CASSLVRSPGGNQPQHF.

This clonotype was detected only a few times. The rearrangement links TRBV7-2 to TRBJ2-3; D remains unclear. This CDR3 spans 12 amino acids. In germline, CDR1 is SGHTA, CDR2 FQGNSA. The V gene lost 5 bases and the J gene lost 5 bases, with 8 bases spanning the gap. Here the CDR3 reads CASSRTVDTQYF. In nucleotides, the CDR3 is TGTGCCAGCAGCCGCACGGTAGATACGCAGTATTTT.

J is TRBJ1-1 and V is TRBV6-6; 8 bases align to TRBD1. There are 15 residues in the CDR3. Per germline, CDR1 MNHNY and CDR2 SVGAGI (reference sequence). With V trimmed by 0 bases and J by 5 bases, 5 bases remained unmatched. The CDR3 DNA follows: TGTGCCAGCAGTTACTCCGGCAGGGGGCGGACTGAAGCTTTCTTT. Protein sequence: CASSYSGRGRTEAFF.

This clonotype was picked up one time. This rearrangement joins TRBV5-4 to TRBJ2-1, with TRBD2 matching 10 bases. CDR3 length: 17 amino acids. CDR1 SGHNT and CDR2 YYREEE come from the germline V gene (reference sequence). V lost 2 bases and J lost 3; bases outside the gene matches: 8. DNA for the CDR3: TGTGCCAGCAGCTTTCGGATTAGCGGGAGGAACTACAATGAGCAGTTCTTC. Amino acid sequence: CASSFRISGRNYNEQFF.